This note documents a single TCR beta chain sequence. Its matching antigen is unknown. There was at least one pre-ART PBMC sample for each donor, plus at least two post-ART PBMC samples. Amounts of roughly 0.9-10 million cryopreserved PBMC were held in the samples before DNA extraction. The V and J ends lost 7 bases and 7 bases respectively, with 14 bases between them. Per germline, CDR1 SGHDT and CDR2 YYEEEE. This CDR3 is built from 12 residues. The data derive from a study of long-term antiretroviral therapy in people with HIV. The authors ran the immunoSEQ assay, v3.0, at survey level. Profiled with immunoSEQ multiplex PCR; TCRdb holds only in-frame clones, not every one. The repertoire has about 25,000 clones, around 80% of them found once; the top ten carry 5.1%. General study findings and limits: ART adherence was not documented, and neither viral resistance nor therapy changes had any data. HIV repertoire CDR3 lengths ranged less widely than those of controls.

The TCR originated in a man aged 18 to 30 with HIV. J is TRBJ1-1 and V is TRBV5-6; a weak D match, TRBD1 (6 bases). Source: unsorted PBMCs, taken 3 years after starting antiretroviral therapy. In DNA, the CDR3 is TGTGCCAGCTCCTACAGGGAAATTGAAGCTTTCTTT. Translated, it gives CASSYREIEAFF.